These 14 T cell receptor beta chains were sequenced from one sample in a study of blood T cell repertoires in COVID-19. TCRdb's copy holds only in-frame clones and misses some; the assay was immunoSEQ multiplex PCR. The top ten clones hold almost 3% of a sample with roughly 380,000 clones, about 90% of them seen once. Sequencing was done on a sample of PBMCs or T cells enriched from blood (not recorded which). All receptors derive from a woman in her thirties who had recovered from COVID-19.

The V call is TRBV28, the J call TRBJ1-1; D is unclear. The CDR3 covers 12 residues. The germline V gene has CDR1 MDHEN and CDR2 SYDVKM. V shed 2 bases and J shed 8 bases, with 9 bases lying between them. The CDR3 protein is CASSLGGSEAFF. The CDR3 bases are TGTGCCAGCAGTTTAGGAGGCTCGGAAGCTTTCTTT. The whole variable domain, filled in from reference TRBV28 and TRBJ1-1, reads DVKVTQSSRYLVKRTGEKVFLECVQDMDHENMFWYRQDPGLGLRLIYFSYDVKMKEKGDIPEGYSVSREKKERFSLILESASTNQTSMYLCASSLGGSEAFFGQGTRLTVV.

The chain carries TRBV3-1 (or the pseudogene TRBV3-2) and TRBJ1-5, with D perhaps matching TRBD1 (5 bases). Germline CDR1 reads LGHDT; CDR2 reads YNNKEL (reference sequence). Trimming cost V 1 base and J 3 bases, with 10 bases left between them. The CDR3 has 15 residues. The CDR3 nucleotides are TGTGCCAGCAGCCAAGGGGGCAGCTACAATCAGCCCCAGCATTTT. Its translation: CASSQGGSYNQPQHF.

The chain joins TRBV6-5 to TRBJ2-5; 8 nucleotides agree with TRBD2. V was pared by 0 bases and J by 4 bases, with 7 bases of the junction left unmatched. This CDR3 has 16 residues. Germline CDR1 MNHEY, CDR2 SVGAGI. The CDR3 bases are TGTGCCAGCAGTTACTCGAAAGCGGGGGTTGGAGAGACCCAGTACTTC. It is translated as CASSYSKAGVGETQYF.

The chain couples TRBV7-9 to TRBJ2-5; D unclear. Looked up from germline, CDR1 is SEHNR and CDR2 is FQNEAQ (reference sequence). Between the trimmed V and J ends, which lost 5 bases and 0 bases, there was a span of 10 bases. The CDR3 totals 14 residues. Here the CDR3 reads CASSPGENQETQYF. The CDR3 DNA follows: TGTGCCAGCAGCCCCGGTGAAAACCAAGAGACCCAGTACTTC.

There are a few counts of this clone. The chain combines TRBV7-9 with TRBJ2-7, with a weak D call TRBD1 (6 bases). Trimming shortened V by 6 bases and J by 6 bases, and 9 bases separated the two germline ends. Germline V gives CDR1 SEHNR, CDR2 FQNEAQ (reference sequence). The CDR3 runs to 11 residues. The CDR3 bases are TGTGCCAGCAGTTTACAGGGCGAGCAGTACTTC. It translates to CASSLQGEQYF. Using reference TRBV7-9 and TRBJ2-7 for the parts outside the CDR3, the full variable domain is DTGVSQNPRHKITKRGQNVTFRCDPISEHNRLYWYRQTLGQGPEFLTYFQNEAQLEKSRLLSDRFSAERPKGSFSTLEIQRTEQGDSAMYLCASSLQGEQYFGPGTRLTVT.

The V gene is TRBV25-1, the J gene TRBJ2-1; 9 bases fit TRBD1. From germline, CDR1 is MGHDK and CDR2 SYGVNS. This CDR3 comprises 16 residues. V lost 5 bases and J lost 6; bases outside the gene matches: 11. The CDR3, as DNA: TGTGCCAGCAGTCAAACTCGGGGACAGGGTTCCAATGAGCAGTTCTTC. Translated, it gives CASSQTRGQGSNEQFF.

The chain uses TRBV3-1 (or the pseudogene TRBV3-2) and TRBJ1-2; TRBD1 matches at 8 bases. The V gene end was trimmed by 2 bases and the J gene end by 8 bases; junction bases not matched to a gene: 4. Germline V lookup: CDR1 LGHDT, CDR2 YNNKEL (reference sequence). This CDR3 is built from 13 residues. The CDR3, as DNA: TGTGCCAGCAGCCAATGGGACAGGAGGGGCTACACCTTC. Translating gives CASSQWDRRGYTF.

This chain connects TRBV30 to TRBJ2-3, with D unresolved. CDR1 and CDR2 (germline): GTSNPN, SVGIG (reference sequence). V gave up 0 bases and J gave up 5 bases, with 3 bases separating them. There are 11 residues in the CDR3. CDR3 in DNA: TGTGCCTGGAGTGTTATAGATACGCAGTATTTT. Translated: CAWSVIDTQYF.

On this clone: Other DNA sequences in the same sample also yield this CDR3. The chain couples TRBV2 to TRBJ2-1, with 10 bases that match TRBD2. The CDR3 runs to 14 residues. V dropped 6 bases and J dropped 4; count of bases not matched to a gene: 3. Germline V gives CDR1 SNHLY, CDR2 FYNNEI. The CDR3 DNA reads as TGTGCCAGCAGGCTAGCGGGGGTATACAATGAGCAGTTCTTC. The encoded protein is CASRLAGVYNEQFF. The complete variable domain, with remaining parts taken from reference TRBV2 and TRBJ2-1, reads EPEVTQTPSHQVTQMGQEVILRCVPISNHLYFYWYRQILGQKVEFLVSFYNNEISEKSEIFDDQFSVERPDGSNFTLKIRSTKLEDSAMYFCASRLAGVYNEQFFGPGTRLTVL.

The rearrangement joins TRBV19 to TRBJ2-1; 12 bases line up with TRBD2. Trimming at V came to 1 base and at J to 2 bases, leaving 9 bases not matched to a gene. The CDR3 extends over 19 amino acids. CDR1 and CDR2 from the germline V gene are LNHDA and SQIVND (reference sequence). The CDR3 reads CASSIGASGRVWTYNEQFF. The CDR3 nucleotides read TGTGCCAGTAGTATAGGGGCTAGCGGGAGGGTCTGGACCTACAATGAGCAGTTCTTC.

The chain couples TRBV19 to TRBJ2-7, with 9 bases that match TRBD1. The CDR3 has 13 amino acids. V gave up 11 bases and J gave up 6 bases; unmatched junction bases: 11. Germline assignment: CDR1 LNHDA and CDR2 SQIVND (reference sequence). In nucleotides, the CDR3 is TGTGCCGTACAGGGGGCCACCCCCTTCGAGCAGTACTTC. This codes for CAVQGATPFEQYF. Full variable domain (outside the CDR3, taken from reference TRBV19 and TRBJ2-7): DGGITQSPKYLFRKEGQNVTLSCEQNLNHDAMYWYRQDPGQGLRLIYYSQIVNDFQKGDIAEGYSVSREKKESFPLTVTSAQKNPTAFYLCAVQGATPFEQYFGPGTRLTVT.

This clone showed up just a few times. This sequence joins TRBV19 and TRBJ1-1, with 8 bases aligning to TRBD1. Germline CDR1 is LNHDA and CDR2 is SQIVND (reference sequence). The CDR3 consists of 13 residues. The J segment lost 10 bases and the V segment lost 4 bases, leaving 8 bases of the junction unmatched. The CDR3 spells CASSRETGVGAFF. The CDR3 region has the DNA TGTGCCAGTAGTAGGGAGACAGGGGTTGGAGCTTTCTTT. The full variable domain, completed using reference TRBV19 and TRBJ1-1, is DGGITQSPKYLFRKEGQNVTLSCEQNLNHDAMYWYRQDPGQGLRLIYYSQIVNDFQKGDIAEGYSVSREKKESFPLTVTSAQKNPTAFYLCASSRETGVGAFFGQGTRLTVV.

In regard to this clone: The same CDR3 also results from other DNA sequences found in this sample. The rearrangement joins TRBV5-1 to TRBJ2-7; 9 bases agree with TRBD1. Germline CDR1 reads SGHRS; CDR2 reads YFSETQ. Trimming cost V 3 bases and J 4 bases; bases outside gene matches: 8. This CDR3 has 15 amino acids. CDR3 DNA: TGCGCCAGCAGCTCTTCCGGGACAGGGAGTTACGAGCAGTACTTC. Amino acids: CASSSSGTGSYEQYF.

The CDR3 sequence: CSAETPGQEDPETQYF. DNA for the CDR3: TGCAGCGCGGAAACTCCGGGACAGGAGGACCCAGAGACCCAGTACTTC. The chain carries TRBV29-1 and TRBJ2-5; 8 bases are a match to TRBD1. The junction had 17 bases not matched to a gene; V was cut back by 7 bases and J by 4 bases. Germline V CDR1 and CDR2: SQVTM, ANQGSEA. The CDR3 contains 16 residues. Looking up the rest from reference TRBV29-1 and TRBJ2-5 gives the full variable domain: SAVISQKPSRDICQRGTSLTIQCQVDSQVTMMFWYRQQPGQSLTLIATANQGSEATYESGFVIDKFPISRPNLTFSTLTVSNMSPEDSSIYLCSAETPGQEDPETQYFGPGTRLLVL.